Each of the 32 T cell receptor beta chains below was sequenced from the same sample in a study of HIV-infected children after antiretroviral therapy interruption. RNA-based 3' RACE libraries used unique molecular identifiers. One entry per CDR3 protein, called by TCRdb with MiXCR from the 3' RACE reads. The sample yields roughly 4,100 distinct CDR3 sequences, approximately 4.8% seen once. The treatment: PENTA 11 planned treatment interruption arm or continuous ART arm. The sample in question was CD45RO+ CD8+ T cells from PBMCs, pooled from several time points, obtained from a donor given antiretroviral therapy, either interrupted or continuous. The subset was: memory CD8+ CD45RO+ CD45RA- T cells. The origin of the receptors is a pool of human donors with HIV.

This clonotype was detected only a few times. The rearrangement links TRBV12-3 or TRBV12-4 to TRBJ2-7; perhaps TRBD1 as D (5 bases). The CDR3 loop spans 13 amino acids. V shed 2 bases and J shed 4 bases, with 9 bases lying between them. In DNA, the CDR3 is TGTGCCAGCAGTTTAAAGGGGATGTACGAGCAGTACTTC. Encoded protein: CASSLKGMYEQYF.

This clonotype counts as medium-sized. The rearrangement uses TRBV6-6 and TRBJ1-2, with 7 bases fitting TRBD1. This CDR3 has 13 amino acids. Germline V gene lookup returns CDR1 MNHNY and CDR2 SVGAGI (reference sequence). V lost 10 bases to trimming and J lost 0 bases; unmatched junction nucleotides: 5. The CDR3 DNA follows: TGTGCCACCGAACAGGGGACTAACTATGGCTACACCTTC. Protein product: CATEQGTNYGYTF.

This clonotype is labeled medium-sized. This chain joins TRBV20-1 and TRBJ2-1; 7 bases agree with TRBD2. The CDR3 totals 15 residues. V trimming: 4 bases; J trimming: 5 bases; junction bases outside the gene matches: 11. The V gene's germline CDR1 is DFQATT and CDR2 SNEGSKA (reference sequence). CDR3 sequence (DNA): TGCAGTGCTACGATACTCGGGACTAACAACAATGAGCAGTTCTTC. Residues: CSATILGTNNNEQFF.

In this sample, this clonotype is medium-sized. This rearrangement joins TRBV23-1 to TRBJ2-5, with 7 bases lining up with TRBD1. TRBV23-1 is annotated as an ORF whose role is uncertain. The CDR3 is 13 residues long. Unmatched junction bases numbered 2, after V lost 2 bases and J lost 5 bases. This CDR3 reads CASSQIGGETQYF. Written as DNA, the CDR3 is TGCGCCAGCAGTCAAATAGGGGGCGAGACCCAGTACTTC.

By its share, this clonotype is medium-sized. J is TRBJ1-5 and V is TRBV7-9; D is perhaps TRBD1 (6 bases). CDR3 length: 15 residues. CDR1 SEHNR and CDR2 FQNEAQ come from the germline V gene (reference sequence). V was pared by 4 bases and J by 5 bases, with 15 bases between. CDR3 region: CASSSGQPGDQPQHF. CDR3 DNA: TGTGCCAGCAGCTCCGGACAGCCCGGTGATCAGCCCCAGCATTTT.

This clonotype was detected many times. This rearrangement joins TRBV6-5 to TRBJ2-3; D unresolved. This CDR3 is built from 13 residues. The V end lost 0 bases, the J end lost 2 bases, and 3 bases lay between the germline ends. Germline loops: CDR1 MNHEY, CDR2 SVGAGI. The CDR3 region is CASSYSDTDTQYF. CDR3 bases: TGTGCCAGCAGTTACTCAGACACAGATACGCAGTATTTT.

With respect to this clonotype: The junction differs from germline at one of its ends, possibly a read error. The gene calls are TRBV11-3 and TRBJ2-5; D gene unclear. CDR3 length equals 12 residues. Per germline, CDR1 SGHNT and CDR2 YENEEA. The CDR3, as DNA: TGCGCCAGCAGCCAGGATGGGGAGACCCAGTACTTC. It is translated as CASSQDGETQYF.

This clonotype was recorded many times. The chain is built from TRBV5-1 and TRBJ2-3, with 7 bases identical to TRBD1. The junction had 1 base not matched to a gene; V was cut back by 3 bases and J by 3 bases. CDR1 and CDR2 (germline): SGHRS, YFSETQ. This CDR3 spans 13 amino acids. The CDR3 is CASSSRGTDTQYF. The DNA for the CDR3 is TGCGCCAGCAGCTCCAGGGGGACAGATACGCAGTATTTT.

This clonotype is medium-sized in the sample. This chain uses TRBV20-1 with TRBJ2-5; tentatively, D is TRBD2 (5 bases). V lost 7 bases and J lost 5, with 20 bases in between. The CDR3 is 14 residues long. Germline values: CDR1 DFQATT, CDR2 SNEGSKA (reference sequence). Written as DNA, the CDR3 is TGCAGTGTCGCAGCCGGGATGGAGAGCGAGACCCAGTACTTC. It specifies CSVAAGMESETQYF.

This clonotype was seen ten or more times. The V call is TRBV20-1, the J call TRBJ2-7, with TRBD2 identical over 13 bases. The germline V gene has CDR1 DFQATT and CDR2 SNEGSKA (reference sequence). The CDR3 runs to 18 residues. The V segment lost 1 base and the J segment 2 bases; nucleotides outside the gene matches: 11. The CDR3 spells CSARATSGTSGEPYEQYF. DNA of the CDR3: TGCAGTGCTAGAGCCACCTCCGGGACTAGCGGGGAACCCTACGAGCAGTACTTC.

This clonotype was observed many times. The V and J genes are TRBV7-7 and TRBJ2-2; D possibly corresponds to TRBD2 (5 bases). Germline V gene sequence: CDR1 SSHAT, CDR2 FNYEAQ (reference sequence). Trimming took 5 bases from V and 4 from J, leaving 11 bases between them. The CDR3 runs 14 residues. The CDR3 DNA reads as TGTGCCAGCAGCCTGACCCGGGGCACCGGGGAGCTGTTTTTT. It is translated as CASSLTRGTGELFF.

In this sample, this clonotype turned up many times. The rearrangement links TRBV20-1 to TRBJ2-7; tentatively, D is TRBD1 (6 bases). Germline V gene sequence: CDR1 DFQATT, CDR2 SNEGSKA (reference sequence). Trimming cost V 4 bases and J 3 bases, with 19 bases left between them. This CDR3 has 15 residues. CDR3 coding DNA: TGCAGTGCTATGCCCACAAGACAGGCCGTCTACGAGCAGTACTTC. It yields the protein CSAMPTRQAVYEQYF.

J is TRBJ1-1 and V is TRBV12-3 or TRBV12-4, with a tentative D call TRBD1 (5 bases). CDR3 length: 11 amino acids. Trimming cost V 5 bases and J 11 bases, with 12 bases left between them. The CDR3 loop reads CASSEGPGAFF. The DNA of the CDR3 is TGTGCCAGCAGTGAGGGGCCGGGGGCTTTCTTT.

This clonotype was counted between two and nine times. The chain combines TRBV5-8 with TRBJ1-2; D might be TRBD1 (6 bases). V was clipped by 2 bases and J by 4 bases, with 21 bases between them. The CDR3 length is 17 residues. CDR1 SGHTS and CDR2 YDEGEE come from the germline V gene. The CDR3, as DNA: TGTGCCAGCAGCTTCTCAGGGGTCGGTCTGCACTTCTATGGCTACACCTTC. Encoded protein: CASSFSGVGLHFYGYTF.

This clonotype appeared many times. The chain combines TRBV4-1 with TRBJ1-4; 7 nucleotides align to TRBD1. Per the germline V gene, CDR1 is MGHRA and CDR2 is YSYEKL. This CDR3 spans 16 amino acids. With 3 bases clipped from V and 8 bases from J, the junction kept 12 bases outside the gene matches. CDR3: CASSHGGGTGDEKLFF. The CDR3 region has the DNA TGCGCCAGCAGCCACGGGGGCGGTACAGGGGACGAAAAACTGTTTTTT.

Within the sample, this clonotype is medium-sized. The chain recombines TRBV27 with TRBJ2-2; no reliable D call. Germline-derived CDR1 and CDR2 are MNHEY and SMNVEV (reference sequence). This CDR3 region has 14 residues. Trimming removed 3 bases from V and 8 bases from J, with 13 bases in between. In DNA, the CDR3 is TGTGCCAGCAGTTTGTCCCCCATGGCGGGGGAGCTGTTTTTT. This encodes CASSLSPMAGELFF.

This clonotype is medium-sized. The rearrangement uses TRBV5-1 and TRBJ2-7; 10 positions match TRBD1. After removal of 5 bases from V and 5 bases from J, the junction contained 13 bases not matched to a gene. CDR3 size: 16 residues. Germline V gene data show CDR1 as SGHRS and CDR2 as YFSETQ. The DNA for the CDR3 is TGCGCCAGCAGGCGGAAGACAGGGACAGGGGATGACGAGCAGTACTTC. Protein sequence: CASRRKTGTGDDEQYF.

V gene TRBV19 combines with J gene TRBJ1-5; D is unresolved. The germline V and J ends were trimmed by 8 bases and 3 bases, with 14 bases remaining between them. The CDR3 consists of 14 residues. Germline V CDR1 and CDR2: LNHDA, SQIVND (reference sequence). CDR3 in DNA: TGTGCCAGTGGTAATACGAGGGACAATCAGCCCCAGCATTTT. This translates into CASGNTRDNQPQHF.

This clonotype qualifies as medium-sized. V gene TRBV29-1 combines with J gene TRBJ2-7; D remains ambiguous. V gave up 4 bases and J gave up 2 bases, with 9 bases separating them. The CDR3 loop spans 12 amino acids. CDR1 is SQVTM, CDR2 ANQGSEA, per germline. The CDR3 DNA is TGCAGCGTTGGTCTACAGCCCTACGAGCAGTACTTC. The encoded protein is CSVGLQPYEQYF.

This clonotype was seen ten or more times. This chain links TRBV7-9 with TRBJ1-2; 9 positions match TRBD1. The V segment lost 5 bases and the J segment 6 bases; nucleotides outside the gene matches: 10. This CDR3 has 15 amino acids. The germline V gene encodes CDR1 SEHNR and CDR2 FQNEAQ (reference sequence). In DNA, the CDR3 is TGTGCCAGCAGCCCGGTGGGACAGGGAATCCATGGCTACACCTTC. As protein: CASSPVGQGIHGYTF. Looking up the rest from reference TRBV7-9 and TRBJ1-2 gives the full variable domain: DTGVSQNPRHKITKRGQNVTFRCDPISEHNRLYWYRQTLGQGPEFLTYFQNEAQLEKSRLLSDRFSAERPKGSFSTLEIQRTEQGDSAMYLCASSPVGQGIHGYTFGSGTRLTVV.

This clonotype is classed as medium-sized. In nucleotides, the CDR3 is TGTGCCACCAGCAGAGTCCAGGCTGGCTACAATGAGCAGTTCTTC. This encodes CATSRVQAGYNEQFF. V gene TRBV15 combines with J gene TRBJ2-1, with no clear D. With 1 base removed from V and 3 bases from J, the gap between germline ends came to 10 bases. The CDR3 spans 15 residues. Germline assignment: CDR1 LNHNV and CDR2 YYDKDF (reference sequence).

This clonotype was seen repeatedly, ten times or more. The V call is TRBV5-1, the J call TRBJ2-1; 9 nucleotides match TRBD1. Per germline, CDR1 SGHRS and CDR2 YFSETQ. With V trimmed by 0 bases and J by 8 bases, 3 bases remained unmatched. This CDR3 comprises 14 residues. CDR3 nucleotides: TGCGCCAGCAGCTTGGTGGGACAGGGTGATGAGCAGTTCTTC. Its translation: CASSLVGQGDEQFF.

Many counts were recorded for this clonotype. V gene TRBV19 combines with J gene TRBJ2-4; D is perhaps TRBD1 or TRBD2 (5 bases each). CDR1 is LNHDA and CDR2 is SQIVND in the germline V gene (reference sequence). Between the trimmed V and J ends, which lost 6 bases and 6 bases, there was a span of 15 bases. The CDR3 is made up of 14 amino acids. CDR3 residues: CASRNIRDGNIQYF. CDR3 DNA sequence: TGTGCCAGTAGGAATATTAGGGACGGAAACATTCAGTACTTC.

This clonotype was detected ten times or more. This chain connects TRBV6-1 to TRBJ2-2; D is perhaps TRBD1 (8 bases). The CDR3 extends over 19 amino acids. The V end was cut by 1 base, the J end by 2 bases, with 20 bases between. CDR1 is MNHNS, CDR2 SASEGT, per germline. This chain's CDR3 is CASSEVGGGGTGNTGELFF. The CDR3 DNA follows: TGTGCCAGCAGTGAAGTGGGGGGAGGGGGGACAGGTAACACCGGGGAGCTGTTTTTT.

The CDR3 coding sequence is TGTGCCAGCAGCGTCGAACCGGGACTAGCGGTGAGCTCCTACAATGAGCAGTTCTTC. This gives the protein CASSVEPGLAVSSYNEQFF. This sequence joins TRBV9 and TRBJ2-1; TRBD2 matches 11 bases. Germline CDR1 SGDLS, CDR2 YYNGEE. This CDR3 spans 19 amino acids. The ends lost 2 bases at V and 0 bases at J; junction bases unmatched: 10.

By proportion, this clonotype is medium-sized. This chain links TRBV10-1 with TRBJ1-1, with D uncertain. The CDR3 length is 13 residues. In germline, CDR1 is WNHNN, CDR2 SYGVQD (reference sequence). The V end lost 7 bases, the J end lost 4 bases, and 13 bases lay between the germline ends. The CDR3 bases are TGCGCCAGCACCCAAGGAGAGGCCACTGAAGCTTTCTTT. Translated: CASTQGEATEAFF.

Sample share makes this clonotype hyperexpanded. The chain carries TRBV7-3 and TRBJ2-7, with 11 bases fitting TRBD2. The CDR3 has 15 residues. The junction had 6 bases not matched to a gene; V was cut back by 3 bases and J by 5 bases. The germline gives CDR1 SGHTA, CDR2 FQGTGA. In nucleotides, the CDR3 is TGTGCCAGCAGCTTCACTAGCGGGAGCCTCCACGAGCAGTACTTC. Its protein product is CASSFTSGSLHEQYF.

This clonotype occurred many times. The J gene is TRBJ1-1, the V gene TRBV12-3 or TRBV12-4, with D hard to call. This CDR3 spans 11 amino acids. Trimming stripped 3 bases from V and 11 bases from J, with 10 bases between. CDR3 residues: CASSFRESAFF. The CDR3 region has the DNA TGTGCCAGCAGTTTCCGAGAGTCGGCTTTCTTT.

This clonotype was counted at least ten times. The chain combines TRBV14 with TRBJ2-1, with D perhaps matching TRBD1 (5 bases). Germline V lookup: CDR1 SGHDN, CDR2 FVKESK. With 4 bases removed from V and 2 bases from J, the gap between germline ends came to 18 bases. The CDR3 covers 17 residues. The chain's CDR3 is CASSPYSGHVTYNEQFF. Here the CDR3 DNA reads TGTGCCAGCAGCCCCTATTCCGGACACGTTACCTACAATGAGCAGTTCTTC.

This clonotype was picked up many times. This chain joins TRBV5-1 and TRBJ1-1; tentatively, D is TRBD1 (5 bases). CDR1 SGHRS and CDR2 YFSETQ come from the germline V gene. The CDR3 length is 15 residues. V was shortened by 0 bases and J by 7 bases, with 16 bases between the two germline ends. The CDR3 nucleotides are TGCGCCAGCAGCTTGGATGCAGGGAGGGTAGGTGAAGCTTTCTTT. Protein product: CASSLDAGRVGEAFF.

By sample share, this clonotype is medium-sized. CDR3 region: CASLGLASYEQFF. The CDR3, as DNA: TGTGCCAGCCTGGGACTAGCTAGCTATGAGCAGTTCTTC. The chain joins TRBV7-9 to TRBJ2-1; TRBD2 agrees at 9 bases. V shed 8 bases, J shed 8 bases, and the junction held 7 bases outside the gene matches. Looked up from germline, CDR1 is SEHNR and CDR2 is FQNEAQ (reference sequence). The CDR3 covers 13 residues.

This clonotype counts as medium-sized. This CDR3 reads CSATKGTSGTYEQYF. CDR3 DNA: TGCAGTGCTACCAAAGGGACTAGCGGAACCTACGAGCAGTACTTC. This chain uses TRBV20-1 with TRBJ2-7, with 11 positions matching TRBD2. The germline CDR1 and CDR2 sequences are DFQATT and SNEGSKA (reference sequence). Trimming took 4 bases from V and 2 from J; bases not matched to a gene: 7. CDR3 length equals 15 residues.